This TCR beta chain derives from a study of T cell responses to AZD1222 COVID-19 vaccine. With 3 bases removed from V and 1 base from J, the gap between germline ends came to 10 bases. In germline, CDR1 is SNHLY, CDR2 FYNNEI. This CDR3 has 14 residues. Study findings and constraints: Mapped onto spike, vaccine-associated CD4 TCRs spanned it and were dominant at 160-218 and 743-854. With two AZD1222 doses given, Spike-specific TCR breadth and depth both rose. Repertoires in all cases were sampled only once the peak T cell response had passed.

Remarks on this clone: Its antigen is as yet unknown.

Using immunoSEQ multiplex PCR, the repertoire was profiled, and TCRdb retains in-frame clones only, with some absent. The sample has over 100,000 clones, roughly 87% seen once. The chain couples TRBV2 to TRBJ2-7; no clear D. The clonotype originates from an adult in good health. The specimen comprised peripheral blood, sampled on day 0 of MenACWY control vaccination. CDR3 sequence (DNA): TGTGCCAGCAGTGAGTTAATTAGTTCCTACGAGCAGTACTTC. Translating it yields CASSELISSYEQYF.